The 10 T cell receptor beta chains presented below share a single source sample, sequenced in a study of T cells in Graves' hyperthyroidism and ophthalmopathy. Regions amplified from RNA transcripts were the TCR beta CDR3 regions. HTBI primers were used for first-round RT-PCR of the TCR CDR3. TCRdb re-analysed the multiplex PCR reads in MiXCR, keeping a single row per CDR3 protein. The table records about 160,000 distinct CDR3 sequences, over 7.5% of them present only once. Sample: blood. Receptor source: a woman between 18 and 29 years old with Graves' hyperthyroidism that later progressed to Graves' ophthalmopathy.

This clonotype has a count of ten or more. CDR3 residues: CASSFLFDRADTQYF. The CDR3 region has the DNA TGTGCCAGCAGTTTTTTGTTTGACCGGGCAGATACGCAGTATTTT. The V and J genes are TRBV12-3 or TRBV12-4 and TRBJ2-3, with D unresolved. The CDR3 extends over 15 amino acids. V was pared by 3 bases and J by 4 bases, with 14 bases between.

This clonotype was observed many times. This chain connects TRBV30 to TRBJ1-5, with TRBD1 matching 7 bases. Trimming cost V 5 bases and J 11 bases; bases outside gene matches: 9. The CDR3 spans 12 residues. Germline V gene lookup returns CDR1 GTSNPN and CDR2 SVGIG (reference sequence). CDR3 protein: CAWDRTGLAQHF. The DNA for the CDR3 is TGTGCCTGGGATCGGACAGGCCTGGCCCAGCATTTT.

This clonotype occurred many times. This chain links TRBV6-1 with TRBJ2-5; 9 bases map to TRBD1. The CDR3 has 12 residues. Losses at the gene ends were 8 bases for V and 3 bases for J; bases not matched to a gene: 1. The germline gives CDR1 MNHNS, CDR2 SASEGT. DNA of the CDR3: TGTGCCAGCGGGGACAGGGAAGAGACCCAGTACTTC. Translated: CASGDREETQYF.

This clonotype has more than one count but fewer than ten. The chain recombines TRBV28 with TRBJ2-2, with unresolved D. The CDR3 covers 15 residues. Trimming pared 2 bases from V and 6 bases from J, leaving 13 bases between. Germline loops: CDR1 MDHEN, CDR2 SYDVKM. CDR3 bases: TGTGCCAGCAGTTTAGTAGTTCAAGGCGCCGGGGAGCTGTTTTTT. Translated, it gives CASSLVVQGAGELFF.

This clonotype was seen repeatedly, ten times or more. The chain recombines TRBV6-1 with TRBJ1-2; the D gene is possibly TRBD1 (5 bases). CDR3 length equals 15 residues. Germline loops: CDR1 MNHNS, CDR2 SASEGT. The V end lost 7 bases, the J end lost 0 bases, and 15 bases lay between the germline ends. The CDR3 loop reads CASNFDSLSNYGYTF. The CDR3 coding sequence is TGTGCCAGCAACTTCGACAGCCTCTCTAACTATGGCTACACCTTC.

Ten or more counts support this clonotype. The J gene is TRBJ2-1, the V gene TRBV12-3 or TRBV12-4; D gene uncertain. V was cut by 4 bases and J by 5 bases, with 12 bases left in between. The CDR3 extends over 14 amino acids. The CDR3 DNA follows: TGTGCCAGCAGTTCTTGGGGTCAGGACAATGAGCAGTTCTTC. Translation gives CASSSWGQDNEQFF.

The table lists this clonotype with many counts. The CDR3 DNA reads as TGTGCCAGCAGCGACCGACAGGAGATTAACTATGGCTACACCTTC. This sequence encodes CASSDRQEINYGYTF. The chain uses TRBV11-2 and TRBJ1-2; possibly TRBD1 for D (6 bases). The CDR3 loop spans 15 amino acids. Germline V gives CDR1 SGHAT, CDR2 FQNNGV. V was clipped by 5 bases and J by 1 base, with 14 bases between them.

The chain combines TRBV20-1 with TRBJ1-6, with 7 bases fitting TRBD1. CDR1 and CDR2 from the germline V gene are DFQATT and SNEGSKA (reference sequence). The CDR3 is 16 amino acids. The junction had 9 bases not matched to a gene; V was cut back by 2 bases and J by 5 bases. The CDR3 sequence: CSARTPTGLDNSPLHF. The CDR3 bases are TGCAGTGCTAGAACCCCGACAGGGTTAGATAATTCACCCCTCCACTTT.

This clonotype was recorded many times. The chain joins TRBV12-3 or TRBV12-4 to TRBJ1-1; D not resolved. This CDR3 is 12 amino acids long. V was clipped by 6 bases and J by 8 bases, with 13 bases between them. CDR3 residues: CASRMWTSEAFF. The DNA for the CDR3 is TGTGCCAGCAGAATGTGGACCTCAGAAGCTTTCTTT.

This clonotype was found many times. V gene TRBV20-1 combines with J gene TRBJ1-2; tentatively, D is TRBD1 (6 bases). Trimming shortened V by 3 bases and J by 8 bases, and 19 bases separated the two germline ends. The CDR3 has 14 residues. CDR1 and CDR2 from the germline V gene are DFQATT and SNEGSKA (reference sequence). The CDR3, as DNA: TGCAGTGCTAGTCTGTTGGGGGGCGTCGAGGGCTACACCTTC. It translates to CSASLLGGVEGYTF.